This T cell receptor (beta chain) was identified during a study of T-cell reconstitution after alpha-beta-depleted transplantation in children. Findings and caveats of the study: Fresh T-cell production supplied most of the T-cell counts and diversity seen one year after transplant.

With 4 bases removed from V and 5 bases from J, the gap between germline ends came to 20 bases. The CDR3 length is 16 residues. Germline V gene sequence: CDR1 MNHEY, CDR2 SMNVEV (reference sequence). This clonotype was detected a few times. Its antigen is as yet unknown. Molecular barcoding with unique molecular identifiers was used for the TCRbeta library. MiXCR, applied by TCRdb to the PCR reads, yields one record per CDR3 protein. The repertoire holds about 420,000 distinct CDR3 sequences, with about 16% as singletons. The V call is TRBV27, the J call TRBJ2-5, with D perhaps matching TRBD1 (6 bases). The specimen comprised PBMCs, mostly from graft donor cells, sampled 360 days after TCRalphabeta/CD19-depleted stem cell transplant. The TCR sequence derives from a boy in the first two years of life who had a stem cell transplant for Wiskott-Aldrich syndrome, so the T cells may come from the graft donor. CDR3 region: CASSSSGTPSRETQYF. In DNA, the CDR3 is TGTGCCAGCAGTTCCTCCGGGACACCGAGCAGGGAGACCCAGTACTTC.